The T cell receptor (beta chain) under discussion was sequenced for a study of cytomegalovirus exposure and HLA in healthy donors. Germline CDR1 and CDR2: MNHNS and SASEGT. The CDR3 sequence is 15 residues long. V lost 5 bases to trimming and J lost 0 bases, with 14 bases between them. The PCR employed 60 Vbeta primers together with 13 Jbeta primers. Using immunoSEQ multiplex PCR, the repertoire was profiled, and TCRdb retains in-frame clones only, with some absent. In the table there are tens of thousands of clones, 73% of which are singletons. The specimen sequenced was PBMCs. This receptor was identified in a man aged 50-59 years in good health and CMV-seronegative. The chain is built from TRBV6-1 and TRBJ2-7; a weak D match, TRBD1 (6 bases). The CDR3 reads CASSLGDMASYEQYF. The CDR3 DNA reads as TGTGCCAGCAGTCTCGGGGACATGGCCTCCTACGAGCAGTACTTC.